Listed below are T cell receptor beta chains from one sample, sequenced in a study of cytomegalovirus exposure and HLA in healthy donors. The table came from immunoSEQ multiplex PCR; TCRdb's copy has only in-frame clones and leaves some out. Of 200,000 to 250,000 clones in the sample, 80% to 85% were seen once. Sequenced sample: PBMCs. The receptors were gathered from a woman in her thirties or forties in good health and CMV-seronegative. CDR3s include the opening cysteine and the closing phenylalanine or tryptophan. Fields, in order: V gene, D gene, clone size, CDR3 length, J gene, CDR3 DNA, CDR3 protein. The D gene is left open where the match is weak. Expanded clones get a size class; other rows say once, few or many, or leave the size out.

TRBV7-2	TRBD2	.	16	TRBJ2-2	TGTGCCAGCAGCTCGTATATGGGAGGGGACACCGGGGAGCTGTTTTTT	CASSSYMGGDTGELFF
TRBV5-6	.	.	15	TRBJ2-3	TGTGCCAGCAGCTTGCCAGCGGGTCGGACAGATACGCAGTATTTT	CASSLPAGRTDTQYF
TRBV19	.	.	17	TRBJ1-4	TGTGCCAGTAGTCATAGGTGGGCAGGGCTGAAGAATGAAAAACTGTTTTTT	CASSHRWAGLKNEKLFF
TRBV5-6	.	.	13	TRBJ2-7	TGTGCCAGCAGCCATGGGACTTACTACGAGCAGTACTTC	CASSHGTYYEQYF
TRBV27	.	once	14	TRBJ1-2	TGTGCCAGCAGTTCGGTAACGGAGGCCTATGGCTACACCTTC	CASSSVTEAYGYTF
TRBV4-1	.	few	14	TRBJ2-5	TGCGCCAGCAGCCAAGAACTACACCAAGAGACCCAGTACTTC	CASSQELHQETQYF
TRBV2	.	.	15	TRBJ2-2	TGTGCCAGCAGTGGGCAGGGAACGAACACCGGGGAGCTGTTTTTT	CASSGQGTNTGELFF
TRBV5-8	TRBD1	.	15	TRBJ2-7	TGTGCCAGCACTGGATACATAGGGACAGTATACGAGCAGTACTTC	CASTGYIGTVYEQYF
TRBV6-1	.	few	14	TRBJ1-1	TGTGCCAGCAGGGAAGTGGGCATGAACACTGAAGCTTTCTTT	CASREVGMNTEAFF
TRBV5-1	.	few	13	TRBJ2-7	TGCGCCAGCAGCTTGGTGGGGCAGGGTAGACATAACTTC	CASSLVGQGRHNF
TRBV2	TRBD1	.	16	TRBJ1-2	TGTGCCAGCAGTCTAACCGGGACAGGGGGTTTCGATGGCTACACCTTC	CASSLTGTGGFDGYTF
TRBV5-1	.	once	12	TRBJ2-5	TGCGCCAGCAGCTTTGGCGGGGAGACCCAGTACTTC	CASSFGGETQYF
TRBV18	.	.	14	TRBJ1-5	TGTGCCAGCTCTGCCGCACATAGCAATCAGCCCCAGCATTTT	CASSAAHSNQPQHF
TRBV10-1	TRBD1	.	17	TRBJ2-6	TGCGCCAGCAGTGAGTCCGGGACAGGATTTGGGGCCAACGTCCTGACTTTC	CASSESGTGFGANVLTF
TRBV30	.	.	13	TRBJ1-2	TGTGCCTGGAGTGTTGGTGCAGGGTATGGCTACACCTTC	CAWSVGAGYGYTF
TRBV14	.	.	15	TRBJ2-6	TGTGCCAGCAGCCAAAGGCAGGGTAAGGCCAACGTCCTGACTTTC	CASSQRQGKANVLTF
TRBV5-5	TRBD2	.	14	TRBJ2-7	TGTGCCAGCAGTTGGGCGGGAGGGCCTTACGAGCAGTACTTC	CASSWAGGPYEQYF
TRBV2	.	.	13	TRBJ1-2	TGTGCCAGCAGTGTCCAGGTTATCTATGGCTACACCTTC	CASSVQVIYGYTF
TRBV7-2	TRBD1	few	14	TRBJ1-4	TGTGCCAGCAGCCCTGACAGGGAAAGGGTAAAACTGTTTTTT	CASSPDRERVKLFF
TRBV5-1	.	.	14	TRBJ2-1	TGCGCCAGCAGTTCCCTAGTAGGCGCGAATGAGCAGTTCTTC	CASSSLVGANEQFF
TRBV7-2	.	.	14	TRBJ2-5	TGTGCCAGCAGCTTAGCGGGGACACAAGAGACCCAGTACTTC	CASSLAGTQETQYF
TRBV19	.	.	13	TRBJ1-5	TGTGCCAGTAGTAGGACAGAGAATCAGCCCCAGCATTTT	CASSRTENQPQHF
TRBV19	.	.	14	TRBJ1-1	TGTGCCAGTAGTAATGACAACAGGGTTGCTGAAGCTTTCTTT	CASSNDNRVAEAFF
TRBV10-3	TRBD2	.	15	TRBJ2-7	TGTGCCATCAAGTTAGGTGCGGGAGCGTTATACGAGCAGTACTTC	CAIKLGAGALYEQYF
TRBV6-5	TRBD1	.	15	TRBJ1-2	TGTGCCAGCAGGAAGGACAGGGCGATTAACTATGGCTACACCTTC	CASRKDRAINYGYTF
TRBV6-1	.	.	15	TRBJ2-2	TGTGCCAGCATCCGGGCGGGACTCAACACCGGGGAGCTGTTTTTT	CASIRAGLNTGELFF
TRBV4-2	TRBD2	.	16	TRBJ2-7	TGTGCCAGCAGCCAAGTGTTACTAGCGGGAGTGTACGAGCAGTACTTC	CASSQVLLAGVYEQYF
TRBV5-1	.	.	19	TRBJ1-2	TGCGCCAGCAGCTTGAGTTGGGCCTATTCAACGGGGACTAACTATGGCTACACCTTC	CASSLSWAYSTGTNYGYTF
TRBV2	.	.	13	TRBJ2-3	TGTGCCGGATCCGGGAACCCCACAGATACGCAGTATTTT	CAGSGNPTDTQYF
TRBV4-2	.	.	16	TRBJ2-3	TGTGCCAGCAGTCAAAGTCAGAGGGTAGCCCCAGATACGCAGTATTTT	CASSQSQRVAPDTQYF
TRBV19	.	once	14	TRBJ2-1	TGTGCCAGTAGTATTGGAGGAGTCCGGAATGAGCAGTTCTTC	CASSIGGVRNEQFF
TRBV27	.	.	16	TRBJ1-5	TGTGCCAGCAGTTTATTGAGGACAGTTCACAATCAGCCCCAGCATTTT	CASSLLRTVHNQPQHF
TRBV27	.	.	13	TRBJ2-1	TGTGCCAGCAGATGCAACAAATACAATGAGCAGTTCTTC	CASRCNKYNEQFF
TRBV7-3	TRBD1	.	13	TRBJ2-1	TGTGCCAGCAGCCATAAACAGGGGTATGAGCAGTTCTTC	CASSHKQGYEQFF
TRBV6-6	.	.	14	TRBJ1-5	TGTGCCAGCAGTTTCACTGAGAGCAATCAGCCCCAGCATTTT	CASSFTESNQPQHF
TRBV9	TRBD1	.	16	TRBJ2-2	TGTGCCAGCAGCGTGTACAGGGGCGGTTACACCGGGGAGCTGTTTTTT	CASSVYRGGYTGELFF
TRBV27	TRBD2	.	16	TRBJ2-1	TGTGCCAGCAGCTCGCTCGGCGGGAGGGCCTCATGGGAGCAGTTCTTC	CASSSLGGRASWEQFF
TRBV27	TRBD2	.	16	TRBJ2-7	TGTGCCAGTCGGACCTTAGCGGGAGGCCTCACCTACGAGCAGTACTTC	CASRTLAGGLTYEQYF
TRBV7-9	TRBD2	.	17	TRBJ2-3	TGTGCCAGCAGCTTATCTAGCGGGAGTAAGCTAACAGATACGCAGTATTTT	CASSLSSGSKLTDTQYF
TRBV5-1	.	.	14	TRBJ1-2	TGCGCCAGCAGCTTGGCGGGGACTGACTATGGCTACACCTTC	CASSLAGTDYGYTF
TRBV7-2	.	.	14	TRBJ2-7	TGTGCCAGCAGCTTAGTTTACGGGTCCTACGAGCAGTACTTC	CASSLVYGSYEQYF
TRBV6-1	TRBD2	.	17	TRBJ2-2	TGTGCCAGCAGTGAAGGAGGACTAGCGGCGAACACCGGGGAGCTGTTTTTT	CASSEGGLAANTGELFF
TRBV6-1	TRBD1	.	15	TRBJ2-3	TGTGCCAGCAACCGTAACAGGGGAGGCACAGATACGCAGTATTTT	CASNRNRGGTDTQYF
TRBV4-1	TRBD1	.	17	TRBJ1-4	TGCGCCAGCAGCCAAGTTTCCGCGGGACAGGAAAATGAAAAACTGTTTTTT	CASSQVSAGQENEKLFF
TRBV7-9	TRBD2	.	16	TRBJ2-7	TGTGCCAGCAGCGCCGGGACTAGCGGGTTGGGCTACGAGCAGTACTTC	CASSAGTSGLGYEQYF
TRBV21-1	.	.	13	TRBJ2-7	TGTGCCAGCAGCAAAGGACAATGCGACGAGCAGTACTTC	CASSKGQCDEQYF
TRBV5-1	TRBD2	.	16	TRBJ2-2	TGCGCCAGCAGCTCTGGACTAGCGGGAGAGCACGGGGAGCTGTTTTTT	CASSSGLAGEHGELFF
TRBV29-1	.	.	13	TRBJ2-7	TGCAGCGTTGAAAGTGAGGACAGATACGAGCAGTACTTC	CSVESEDRYEQYF
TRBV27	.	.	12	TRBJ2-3	TGTGCCAGCGGAAGTCTAGCCGATACGCAGTATTTT	CASGSLADTQYF
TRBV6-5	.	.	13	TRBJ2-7	TGTGCCAGCAGTTACGGGGGGTCCTACGAGCAGTACTTC	CASSYGGSYEQYF
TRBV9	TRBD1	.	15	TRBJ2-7	TGTGCCAGCAGCGCCGGGACAGGCCTCTTTTACGAGCAGTACTTC	CASSAGTGLFYEQYF